These T cell receptor beta chains were read from a single sample in a study of PD-L1 blockade in urothelial cancer. Repertoires were generated with immunoSEQ multiplex PCR, while TCRdb's copy carries only in-frame clones and drops some. The sample includes around 100,000 clones, around 87% seen only once; the top ten take around 1.5%. This material consisted of PBMCs, taken around atezolizumab (anti-PD-L1) treatment. Receptors were obtained from a man in his 60s with urothelial cancer. CDR3s include the opening cysteine and the closing phenylalanine or tryptophan. A D gene is named only where the DNA matches it firmly. Clone size is shown for a subset of rows, as once, few, many or a class of expanded clone.

DNA: TGTGCCAGCAGTGACGGGGGCGAGCAGTACTTC; CDR3: CASSDGGEQYF; J: TRBJ2-7; size: NA; D: NA; V: TRBV28
DNA: TGTGCCAGCAGCTTCGGGAGATCATCGTTCTTC; CDR3: CASSFGRSSFF; J: TRBJ2-1; size: NA; D: NA; V: TRBV11-2
DNA: TGTGCCAGCAGCTCAGGGGTAGGTAGCAATCAGCCCCAGCATTTT; CDR3: CASSSGVGSNQPQHF; J: TRBJ1-5; size: NA; D: NA; V: TRBV5-4
DNA: TGTGCCAGCAGCAACAGGGGGCAGGAGACCCAGTACTTC; CDR3: CASSNRGQETQYF; J: TRBJ2-5; size: NA; D: TRBD1; V: TRBV7-9
DNA: TGCGCCAGCAGCTCACAGGGGGCCGGGGATGAGCAGTTCTTC; CDR3: CASSSQGAGDEQFF; J: TRBJ2-1; size: NA; D: TRBD1; V: TRBV5-1
DNA: TGTGCCAGCAGCGTAGACTTTTCTGAGGGTTCAGATACGCAGTATTTT; CDR3: CASSVDFSEGSDTQYF; J: TRBJ2-3; size: NA; D: NA; V: TRBV9
DNA: TGTGCCAGCAGCGTAGAGGTTAGCGGGAGCTACAATGAGCAGTTCTTC; CDR3: CASSVEVSGSYNEQFF; J: TRBJ2-1; size: NA; D: TRBD2; V: TRBV9
DNA: TGCGCCAGCGTGGTCAATAGGGACATTGGAAGCGAGCAGTACTTC; CDR3: CASVVNRDIGSEQYF; J: TRBJ2-7; size: NA; D: NA; V: TRBV10-2
DNA: TGTGCCAGCAGCGTAGCCGGGGGGGAAGGCTACAATGAGCAGTTCTTC; CDR3: CASSVAGGEGYNEQFF; J: TRBJ2-1; size: NA; D: TRBD2; V: TRBV9
DNA: TGTGCCAGCAGCTTAGGCGCAAGCGGGGGCTTTAAGGGGCAGTACTTC; CDR3: CASSLGASGGFKGQYF; J: TRBJ2-7; size: NA; D: TRBD2; V: TRBV11-2
DNA: TGTGCCTGGGATTCTAGCGGGACATACAATGAGCAGTTCTTC; CDR3: CAWDSSGTYNEQFF; J: TRBJ2-1; size: NA; D: TRBD2; V: TRBV30
DNA: TGTGCCAGCAGTTACACTCGGTATAGCAATCAGCCCCAGCATTTT; CDR3: CASSYTRYSNQPQHF; J: TRBJ1-5; size: NA; D: NA; V: TRBV6-5
DNA: TGTGCCAGCAGCTCCATACAGGGGACCGAAGCTTTCTTT; CDR3: CASSSIQGTEAFF; J: TRBJ1-1; size: NA; D: TRBD1; V: TRBV7-8
DNA: TGTGCCAGCAGCTCCACGACAGGTCAAAGTTTCTTC; CDR3: CASSSTTGQSFF; J: TRBJ2-1; size: NA; D: NA; V: TRBV6-6
DNA: TGCGCCAGCAGTGAAGGCCAGGGGCGATCCTACGAGCAGTACTTC; CDR3: CASSEGQGRSYEQYF; J: TRBJ2-7; size: NA; D: NA; V: TRBV10-1
DNA: TGTGCCAGCAGCGCCCGTGCTAGCGGGGGAAGGCCTACGCAGTATTTT; CDR3: CASSARASGGRPTQYF; J: TRBJ2-3; size: NA; D: TRBD2; V: TRBV7-9
DNA: TGTGCCAGCAGTCTAGCGGGACCCTCCTACAATGAGCAGTTCTTC; CDR3: CASSLAGPSYNEQFF; J: TRBJ2-1; size: NA; D: TRBD2; V: TRBV27
DNA: TGTGCCAGCAGCCGGACAGACCCTAGCAATCAGCCCCAGCATTTT; CDR3: CASSRTDPSNQPQHF; J: TRBJ1-5; size: NA; D: NA; V: TRBV6-5
DNA: TGCGCCAGCAGCTTCGAACAGGGTAGGGGCGAGCAGTACTTC; CDR3: CASSFEQGRGEQYF; J: TRBJ2-7; size: once; D: NA; V: TRBV5-1
DNA: TGCGCCAGCAGCCAAGGAACTAACGATAACATTCAGTACTTC; CDR3: CASSQGTNDNIQYF; J: TRBJ2-4; size: NA; D: NA; V: TRBV4-1
DNA: TGCGCCAGCAGCCCCGGACAGCACAATGAGCAGTTCTTC; CDR3: CASSPGQHNEQFF; J: TRBJ2-1; size: NA; D: NA; V: TRBV5-1
DNA: TGTGCCAGCAGCTTAGGGAGTTACAATGAGCAGTTCTTC; CDR3: CASSLGSYNEQFF; J: TRBJ2-1; size: once; D: NA; V: TRBV7-2
DNA: TGTGCCAGCAGCACGGGACAGGGGGGGATTAACGAGCAGTACTTC; CDR3: CASSTGQGGINEQYF; J: TRBJ2-7; size: NA; D: TRBD1; V: TRBV11-3
DNA: TGTGCCAGCAGAGCGACTAGCGGGGTCTCCTACGAGCAGTACTTC; CDR3: CASRATSGVSYEQYF; J: TRBJ2-7; size: NA; D: TRBD2; V: TRBV6-5
DNA: TGCAGCGTTGAGACCGGGAGCTATGGCTACACCTTC; CDR3: CSVETGSYGYTF; J: TRBJ1-2; size: NA; D: NA; V: TRBV29-1
DNA: TGTGCCAGCAGCTTAGTCGCAGGGAACTACGAGCAGTACTTC; CDR3: CASSLVAGNYEQYF; J: TRBJ2-7; size: NA; D: NA; V: TRBV7-2
DNA: TGTGCCAGCAGCGTAGGATCCGGGGGGTCGACCTACGAGCAGTACTTC; CDR3: CASSVGSGGSTYEQYF; J: TRBJ2-7; size: NA; D: TRBD2; V: TRBV9
DNA: TGCAGCGTTGTCGTGCGTTCCAGGGAGACCCAGTACTTC; CDR3: CSVVVRSRETQYF; J: TRBJ2-5; size: NA; D: NA; V: TRBV29-1
DNA: TGTGCCAGCAGCGGTGAGTCGGAGCAGTACTTC; CDR3: CASSGESEQYF; J: TRBJ2-7; size: NA; D: NA; V: TRBV7-9
DNA: TGTGCCAGCAGCTTAGGGACATGGAACACTGAAGCTTTCTTT; CDR3: CASSLGTWNTEAFF; J: TRBJ1-1; size: NA; D: NA; V: TRBV7-9
DNA: TGTGCCAGCAGCCAAGGCGGGCCCGGTTACGAGCAGTACTTC; CDR3: CASSQGGPGYEQYF; J: TRBJ2-7; size: NA; D: NA; V: TRBV14
DNA: TGCGCCAGCAGCTTGGGCGGGCAGTACGAGCAGTACTTC; CDR3: CASSLGGQYEQYF; J: TRBJ2-7; size: NA; D: NA; V: TRBV5-1
DNA: TGTGCCAGCAGCGTAGGTTCGGGGGACAGGGGGTATGGCAATGAGCAGTTCTTC; CDR3: CASSVGSGDRGYGNEQFF; J: TRBJ2-1; size: few; D: TRBD1; V: TRBV9
DNA: TGTGCCAGCAGTTTAGCTGGGGGGATCGCTGGAAACACCATATATTTT; CDR3: CASSLAGGIAGNTIYF; J: TRBJ1-3; size: NA; D: NA; V: TRBV28
DNA: TGCAGTGCTAGAGATCTGGAGGAGCAGTACTTC; CDR3: CSARDLEEQYF; J: TRBJ2-7; size: NA; D: NA; V: TRBV20-1
DNA: TGTGCCAGCAGCCAAGAGCAGGGAACAGATACGCAGTATTTT; CDR3: CASSQEQGTDTQYF; J: TRBJ2-3; size: NA; D: NA; V: TRBV4-2
DNA: TGCGCCAGCAGTCCCCCAGTGTCCTACTATAATCAGCCCCAGCATTTT; CDR3: CASSPPVSYYNQPQHF; J: TRBJ1-5; size: NA; D: NA; V: TRBV23-1
DNA: TGTGCCAGCAGTTTATTGGGGGGATCCACTGAGCAGTTCTTC; CDR3: CASSLLGGSTEQFF; J: TRBJ2-1; size: NA; D: NA; V: TRBV27
DNA: TGTGCCAGCAGTGAAGGACTTAATTCACCCCTCCACTTT; CDR3: CASSEGLNSPLHF; J: TRBJ1-6; size: NA; D: NA; V: TRBV6-4
DNA: TGTGCCAGTAGGGGGACAGGGGGCTCTCAGCCCCAGCATTTT; CDR3: CASRGTGGSQPQHF; J: TRBJ1-5; size: NA; D: TRBD1; V: TRBV19